This TCR beta chain came from a study of blood T cell repertoires in COVID-19. Turning to the study itself: The samples span acute and convalescent COVID-19 from the United States, Italy and Spain.

V was clipped by 2 bases and J by 9 bases, with 14 bases between them. The CDR3 runs to 14 residues. Germline V gene sequence: CDR1 ENHRY, CDR2 SYGVKD. The protocol was immunoSEQ multiplex PCR, while the TCRdb copy is restricted to in-frame clones and leaves out a portion. The repertoire holds over 50,000 clones, with 65% to 80% as singletons. The chain couples TRBV10-3 to TRBJ1-5; D perhaps matches TRBD1 (5 bases). This TCR came from a human donor with active or convalescent COVID-19. The donor label of this sample is uncertain. The sample taken for sequencing was peripheral blood. This chain's CDR3 is CAISERDGGRPQHF. CDR3 nucleotide sequence: TGTGCCATCAGTGAGAGGGACGGGGGTAGGCCCCAGCATTTT.